This T cell receptor (beta chain) was sequenced during a study of cytomegalovirus exposure and HLA in healthy donors. Study outcomes and limitations: A later analysis linked more than 15,000 TCR beta sequences to HLA alleles at 0.05 false discovery rate.

This PCR relied on a set of 60 Vbeta primers and 13 Jbeta primers. Generated by immunoSEQ multiplex PCR, the TCRdb table keeps only in-frame clones and is missing some. The sample has about 60,000 clones; around 77% are singletons. This CDR3 comprises 14 residues. Unmatched junction bases numbered 4, after V lost 6 bases and J lost 6 bases. Germline V lookup: CDR1 ENHRY, CDR2 SYGVKD. Details on this clone: Its specificity is unknown.

The sequence came from a woman in her forties in good health and CMV-seropositive. Sequences were obtained from PBMCs. The rearrangement joins TRBV10-3 to TRBJ1-6; 8 bases agree with TRBD1. This CDR3 is CAIRGGQANSPLHF. The CDR3, as DNA: TGTGCCATCAGGGGGGGACAGGCTAATTCACCCCTCCACTTT.